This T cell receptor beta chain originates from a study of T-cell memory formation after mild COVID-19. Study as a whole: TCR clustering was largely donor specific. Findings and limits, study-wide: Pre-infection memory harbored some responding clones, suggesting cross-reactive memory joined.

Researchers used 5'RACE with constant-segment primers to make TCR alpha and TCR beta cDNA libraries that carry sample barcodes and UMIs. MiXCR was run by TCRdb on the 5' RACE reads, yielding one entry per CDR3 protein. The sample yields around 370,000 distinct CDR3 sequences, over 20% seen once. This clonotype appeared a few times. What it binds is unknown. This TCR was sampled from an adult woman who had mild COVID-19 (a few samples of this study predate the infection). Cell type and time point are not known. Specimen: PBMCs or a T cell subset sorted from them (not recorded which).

The CDR3: CASSLLTGGSTDTQYF. The CDR3, as DNA: TGTGCCAGCAGCCTCCTGACAGGCGGGAGCACAGATACGCAGTATTTT. The chain links TRBV5-6 to TRBJ2-3; D is possibly TRBD1 (6 bases). With 4 bases removed from V and 0 bases from J, the gap between germline ends came to 15 bases. The CDR3 length is 16 residues. The germline gives CDR1 SGHDT, CDR2 YYEEEE.